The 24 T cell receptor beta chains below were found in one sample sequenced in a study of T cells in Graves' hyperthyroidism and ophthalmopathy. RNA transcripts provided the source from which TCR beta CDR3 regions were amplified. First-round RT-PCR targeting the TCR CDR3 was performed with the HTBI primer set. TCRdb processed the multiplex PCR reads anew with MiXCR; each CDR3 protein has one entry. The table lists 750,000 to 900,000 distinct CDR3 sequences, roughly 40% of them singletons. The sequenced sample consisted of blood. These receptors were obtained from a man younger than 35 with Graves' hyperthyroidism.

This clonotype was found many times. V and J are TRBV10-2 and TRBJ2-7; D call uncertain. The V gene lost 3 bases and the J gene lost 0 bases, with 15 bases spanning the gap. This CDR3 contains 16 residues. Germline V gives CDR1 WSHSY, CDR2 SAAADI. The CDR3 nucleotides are TGCGCCAGCAGTGAAGGGTGGTCAGGCCACTCCTACGAGCAGTACTTC. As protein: CASSEGWSGHSYEQYF.

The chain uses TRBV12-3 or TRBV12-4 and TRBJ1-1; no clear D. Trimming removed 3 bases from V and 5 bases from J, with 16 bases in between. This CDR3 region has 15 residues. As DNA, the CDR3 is TGTGCCAGCAGTTTTGATGCCATATCTGGGACTGAAGCTTTCTTT. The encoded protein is CASSFDAISGTEAFF.

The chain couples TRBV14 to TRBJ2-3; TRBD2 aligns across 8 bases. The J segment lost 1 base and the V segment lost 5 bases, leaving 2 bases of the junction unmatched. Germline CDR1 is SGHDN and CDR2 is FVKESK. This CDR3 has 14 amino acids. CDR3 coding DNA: TGTGCCAGCAGCGAGCGGGAGCGCACAGATACGCAGTATTTT. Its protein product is CASSERERTDTQYF.

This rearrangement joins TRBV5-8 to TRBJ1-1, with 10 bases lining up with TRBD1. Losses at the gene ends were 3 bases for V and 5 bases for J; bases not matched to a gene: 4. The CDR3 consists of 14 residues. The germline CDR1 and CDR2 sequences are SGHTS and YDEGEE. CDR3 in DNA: TGTGCCAGCAGCTCCGGACAGGGGGAAACTGAAGCTTTCTTT. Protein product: CASSSGQGETEAFF.

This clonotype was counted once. CDR3 in DNA: TGTGCCAGCGGTTCTAGGGGATCAGGCCAAGAGACCCAGTACTTC. Amino acids: CASGSRGSGQETQYF. The chain joins TRBV2 to TRBJ2-5; a weak D match, TRBD1 (5 bases). This CDR3 is built from 15 residues. V was clipped by 8 bases and J by 1 base, with 17 bases between them. In germline, CDR1 is SNHLY, CDR2 FYNNEI.

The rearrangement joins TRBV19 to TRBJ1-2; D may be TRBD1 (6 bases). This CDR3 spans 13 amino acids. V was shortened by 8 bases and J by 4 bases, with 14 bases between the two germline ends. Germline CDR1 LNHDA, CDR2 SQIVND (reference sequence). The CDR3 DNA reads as TGTGCCAGTTACACAGGGATATTCTATGGCTACACCTTC. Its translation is CASYTGIFYGYTF.

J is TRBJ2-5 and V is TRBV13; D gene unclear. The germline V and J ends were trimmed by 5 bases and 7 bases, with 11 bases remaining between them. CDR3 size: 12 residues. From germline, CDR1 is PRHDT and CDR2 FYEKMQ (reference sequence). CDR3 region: CASSAPKGTQYF. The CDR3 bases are TGTGCCAGCAGCGCTCCAAAGGGGACCCAGTACTTC.

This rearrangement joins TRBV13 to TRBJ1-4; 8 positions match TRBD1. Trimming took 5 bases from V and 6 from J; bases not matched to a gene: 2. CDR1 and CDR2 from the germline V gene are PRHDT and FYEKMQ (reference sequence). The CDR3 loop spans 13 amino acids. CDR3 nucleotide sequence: TGTGCCAGCAGCACAGGGGGAGATGAAAAACTGTTTTTT. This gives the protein CASSTGGDEKLFF. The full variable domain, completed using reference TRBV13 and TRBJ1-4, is AAGVIQSPRHLIKEKRETATLKCYPIPRHDTVYWYQQGPGQDPQFLISFYEKMQSDKGSIPDRFSAQQFSDYHSELNMSSLELGDSALYFCASSTGGDEKLFFGSGTQLSVL.

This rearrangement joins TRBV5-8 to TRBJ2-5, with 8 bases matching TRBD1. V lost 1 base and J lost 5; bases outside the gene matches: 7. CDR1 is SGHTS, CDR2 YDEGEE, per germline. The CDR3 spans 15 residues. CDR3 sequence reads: CASSLRQGARETQYF. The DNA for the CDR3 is TGTGCCAGCAGCTTGCGGCAGGGGGCTCGGGAGACCCAGTACTTC.

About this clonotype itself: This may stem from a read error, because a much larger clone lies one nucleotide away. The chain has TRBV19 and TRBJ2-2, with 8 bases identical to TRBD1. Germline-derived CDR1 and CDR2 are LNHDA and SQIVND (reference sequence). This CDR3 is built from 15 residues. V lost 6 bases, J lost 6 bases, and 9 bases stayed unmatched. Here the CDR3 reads CASSPDRGDAGELFF. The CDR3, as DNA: TGTGCCAGTAGCCCAGACAGGGGTGACGCCGGGGAGCTGTTTTTT.

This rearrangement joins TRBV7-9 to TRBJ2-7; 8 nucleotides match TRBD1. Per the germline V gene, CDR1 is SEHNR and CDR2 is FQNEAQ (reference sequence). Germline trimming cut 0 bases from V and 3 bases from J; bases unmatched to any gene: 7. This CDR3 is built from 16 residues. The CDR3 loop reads CASSLAKAGGLYEQYF. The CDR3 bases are TGTGCCAGCAGCTTAGCGAAGGCAGGGGGCCTCTACGAGCAGTACTTC.

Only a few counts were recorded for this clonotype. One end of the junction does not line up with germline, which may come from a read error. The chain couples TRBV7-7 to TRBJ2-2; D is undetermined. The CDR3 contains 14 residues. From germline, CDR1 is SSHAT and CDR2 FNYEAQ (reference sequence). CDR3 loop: CASSHQTHTGELFF. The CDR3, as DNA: TGTGCTAGCAGCCATCAGACTCACACCGGGGAGCTGTTTTTT.

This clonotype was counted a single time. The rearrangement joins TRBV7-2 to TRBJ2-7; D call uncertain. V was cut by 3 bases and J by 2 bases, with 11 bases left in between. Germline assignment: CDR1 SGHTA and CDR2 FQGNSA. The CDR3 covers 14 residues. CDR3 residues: CASSFRYNPYEQYF. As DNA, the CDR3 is TGTGCCAGCAGCTTTCGGTACAATCCCTACGAGCAGTACTTC.

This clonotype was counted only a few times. The CDR3, as DNA: TGTGCCATCGGACGGGACTTAGACACCGGGGAGCTGTTTTTT. Translating gives CAIGRDLDTGELFF. The J gene is TRBJ2-2, the V gene TRBV10-3; D perhaps matches TRBD2 (6 bases). CDR1 and CDR2 from the germline V gene are ENHRY and SYGVKD. V was cut by 8 bases and J by 3 bases, with 13 bases left in between. This CDR3 has 14 amino acids.

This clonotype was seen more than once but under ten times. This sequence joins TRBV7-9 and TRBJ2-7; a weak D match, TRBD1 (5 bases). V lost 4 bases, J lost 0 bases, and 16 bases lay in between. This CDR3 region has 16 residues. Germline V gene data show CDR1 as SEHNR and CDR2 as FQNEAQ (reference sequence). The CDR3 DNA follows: TGTGCCAGCAGCTCTACGCAGGGCCCCGGCTCCTACGAGCAGTACTTC. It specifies CASSSTQGPGSYEQYF.

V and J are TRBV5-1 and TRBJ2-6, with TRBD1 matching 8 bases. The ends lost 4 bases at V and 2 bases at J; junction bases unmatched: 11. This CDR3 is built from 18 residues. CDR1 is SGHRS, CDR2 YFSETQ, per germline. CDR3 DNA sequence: TGCGCCAGCAGCCCTCGAGAACAGGGGGGCACTGGGGCCAACGTCCTGACTTTC. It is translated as CASSPREQGGTGANVLTF.

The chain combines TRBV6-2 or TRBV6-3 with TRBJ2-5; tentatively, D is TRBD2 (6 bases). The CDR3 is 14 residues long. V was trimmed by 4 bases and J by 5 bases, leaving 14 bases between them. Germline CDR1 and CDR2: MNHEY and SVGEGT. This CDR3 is CASSSLGGLETQYF. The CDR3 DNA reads TGTGCCAGCAGTTCCTTGGGAGGTCTGGAGACCCAGTACTTC.

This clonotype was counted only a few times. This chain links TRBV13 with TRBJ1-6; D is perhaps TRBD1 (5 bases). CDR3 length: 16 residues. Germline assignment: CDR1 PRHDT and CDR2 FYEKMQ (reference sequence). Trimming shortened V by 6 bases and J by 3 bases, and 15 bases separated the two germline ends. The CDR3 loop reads CASSSSGTHYNSPLHF. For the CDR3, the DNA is TGTGCCAGCAGTTCCTCCGGGACGCACTATAATTCACCCCTCCACTTT.

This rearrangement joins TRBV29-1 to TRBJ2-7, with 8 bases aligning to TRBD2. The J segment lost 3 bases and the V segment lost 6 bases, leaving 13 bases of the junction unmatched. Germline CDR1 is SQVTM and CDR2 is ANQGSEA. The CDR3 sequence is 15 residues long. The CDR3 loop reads CSVYAGLAGIYEQYF. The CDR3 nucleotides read TGCAGCGTGTATGCGGGGCTAGCGGGTATCTACGAGCAGTACTTC.

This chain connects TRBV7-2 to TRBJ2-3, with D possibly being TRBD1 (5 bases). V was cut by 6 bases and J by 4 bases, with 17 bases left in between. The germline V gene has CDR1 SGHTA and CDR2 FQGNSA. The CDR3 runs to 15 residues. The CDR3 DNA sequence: TGTGCCAGCAGTTACGCGGCAGGGAAGGCAGATACGCAGTATTTT. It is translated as CASSYAAGKADTQYF.

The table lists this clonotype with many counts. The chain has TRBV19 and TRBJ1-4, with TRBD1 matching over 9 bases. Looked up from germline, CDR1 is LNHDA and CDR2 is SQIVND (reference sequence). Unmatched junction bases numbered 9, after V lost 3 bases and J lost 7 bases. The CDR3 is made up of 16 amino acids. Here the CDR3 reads CASSMKTGGGGEKLFF. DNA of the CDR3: TGTGCCAGTAGTATGAAGACAGGGGGAGGAGGTGAAAAACTGTTTTTT.

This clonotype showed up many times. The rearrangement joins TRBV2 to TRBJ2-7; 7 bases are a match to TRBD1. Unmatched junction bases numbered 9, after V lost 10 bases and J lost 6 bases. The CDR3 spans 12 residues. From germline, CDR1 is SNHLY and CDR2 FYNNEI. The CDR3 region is CATLITGVEQYF. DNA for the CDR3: TGTGCCACGTTAATAACAGGGGTCGAGCAGTACTTC.

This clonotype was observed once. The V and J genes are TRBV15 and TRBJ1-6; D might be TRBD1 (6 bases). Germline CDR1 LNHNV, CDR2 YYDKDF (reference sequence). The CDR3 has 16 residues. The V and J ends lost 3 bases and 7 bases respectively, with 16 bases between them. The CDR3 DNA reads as TGTGCCACCAGCAGGCAGGGGCCTGGGGCGAATTCACCCCTCCACTTT. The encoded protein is CATSRQGPGANSPLHF.

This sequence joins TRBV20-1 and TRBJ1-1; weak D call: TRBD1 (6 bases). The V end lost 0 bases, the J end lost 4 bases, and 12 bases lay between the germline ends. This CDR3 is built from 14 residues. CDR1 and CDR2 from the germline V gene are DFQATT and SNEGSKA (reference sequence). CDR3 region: CSARDREGGTEAFF. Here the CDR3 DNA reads TGCAGTGCTAGAGATCGGGAAGGGGGCACTGAAGCTTTCTTT.